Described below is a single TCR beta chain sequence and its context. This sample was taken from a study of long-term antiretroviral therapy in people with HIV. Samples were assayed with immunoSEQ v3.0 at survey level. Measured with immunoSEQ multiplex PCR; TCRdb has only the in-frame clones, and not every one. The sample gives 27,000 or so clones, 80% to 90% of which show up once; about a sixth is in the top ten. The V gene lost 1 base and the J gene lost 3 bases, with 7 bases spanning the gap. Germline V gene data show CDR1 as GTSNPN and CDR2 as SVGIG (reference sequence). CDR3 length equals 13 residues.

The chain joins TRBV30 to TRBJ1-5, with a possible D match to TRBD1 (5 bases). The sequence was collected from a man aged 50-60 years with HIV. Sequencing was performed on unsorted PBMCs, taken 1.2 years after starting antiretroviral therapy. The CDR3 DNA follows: TGTGCCTGGAGTGGACAGAACAATCAGCCCCAGCATTTT. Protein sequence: CAWSGQNNQPQHF.